This paragraph reports one TCR beta chain. This clonotype is assessed as medium-sized (0.01 to 0.1%). There is no known antigen for this receptor. No base-level quality is on record; no much larger clone is a single base apart. The germline V gene (reference sequence) supplies CDR1 DFQATT and CDR2 SNEGSKA. Including the terminal cysteine and phenylalanine, the CDR3 comprises 14 residues. The only DNA kept is the CDR3, 42 bases in frame from the first base. Here V drops 0 bases and J drops 5 bases, and the junction holds 3 bases not matched to any gene. This sample stems from a study. Sequenced using an Illumina MiSeq. TCRdb trimmed the raw reads at Q25, called clones with MiXCR and kept productive beta chains. Rows matching on CDR3 protein sequence are summarized as one entry with the most common DNA and genes. The sample profile shows thousands of distinct CDR3 sequences; 7% to 9% of them were found once. Roughly 10% of the sample is in the top ten clones.

The chain uses TRBV20-1 and TRBJ2-5, with 10 bases in between that match TRBD2. The receptor's source is a human donor with rheumatoid arthritis. Sequencing was carried out using CD4+ T cells from synovial fluid. Read as DNA, the sequence is TGCAGTGCTAGAGAGCTAGCGGGGGTGGAGACCCAGTACTTC. Its translation is CSARELAGVETQYF.